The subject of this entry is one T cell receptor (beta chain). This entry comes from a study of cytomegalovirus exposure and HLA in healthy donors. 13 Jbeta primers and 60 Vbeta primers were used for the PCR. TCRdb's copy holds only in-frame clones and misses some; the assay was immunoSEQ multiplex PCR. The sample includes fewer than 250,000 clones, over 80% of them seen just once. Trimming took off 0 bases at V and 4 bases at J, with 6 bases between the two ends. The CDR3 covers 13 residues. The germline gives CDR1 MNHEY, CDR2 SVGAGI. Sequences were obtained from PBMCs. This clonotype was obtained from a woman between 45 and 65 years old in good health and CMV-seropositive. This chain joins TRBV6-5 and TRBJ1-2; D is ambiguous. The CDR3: CASSYSGPYGYTF. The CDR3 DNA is TGTGCCAGCAGTTACTCTGGCCCCTATGGCTACACCTTC.